Presented here are 24 T cell receptor beta chains from one specimen sequenced in a study of T cells in Graves' hyperthyroidism and ophthalmopathy. Template material for amplifying TCR beta CDR3 regions consisted of RNA transcripts. HTBI primers drove first-round RT-PCR of the TCR CDR3. TCRdb redid the calling of the multiplex PCR reads with MiXCR, one entry per CDR3 protein. The sample includes about 740,000 distinct CDR3 sequences, 14% of them seen just once. Sequencing was done on a sample of blood. These receptors were obtained from a young woman with Graves' hyperthyroidism.

The V call is TRBV4-1, the J call TRBJ2-2, with 10 bases that match TRBD2. This CDR3 comprises 17 residues. V gave up 2 bases and J gave up 4 bases; unmatched junction bases: 7. Germline assignment: CDR1 MGHRA and CDR2 YSYEKL. The CDR3 coding sequence is TGCGCCAGCAGCCAACGGACTAGCGGTAGGGGCACCGGGGAGCTGTTTTTT. This translates into CASSQRTSGRGTGELFF.

This clonotype showed up just once. The rearrangement links TRBV15 to TRBJ2-1; 7 nucleotides align to TRBD2. Germline CDR1 and CDR2: LNHNV and YYDKDF (reference sequence). CDR3 length: 15 residues. Unmatched junction bases numbered 6, after V lost 0 bases and J lost 7 bases. As DNA, the CDR3 is TGTGCCACCAGCAGAGATGTAGGGACTATGAATGAGCAGTTCTTC. It encodes CATSRDVGTMNEQFF.

The count of this clonotype is one. A much more abundant neighbour one base away suggests this may be a read error. The DNA for the CDR3 is TGCAGCGCGACCCAAGGAGCTCACCGATACGAGCAGTTCTTC. Protein sequence: CSATQGAHRYEQFF. This chain connects TRBV29-1 to TRBJ2-7, with D unclear. The J call may be in error: the DNA end matches TRBJ2-1 better. This CDR3 is 14 amino acids long. Germline CDR1 is SQVTM and CDR2 is ANQGSEA.

This clonotype was counted many times. The chain uses TRBV2 and TRBJ2-1; D may be TRBD2 (5 bases). V lost 0 bases and J lost 5, with 14 bases in between. Germline V gene lookup returns CDR1 SNHLY and CDR2 FYNNEI. This CDR3 is built from 16 residues. CDR3 nucleotides: TGTGCCAGCAGTGAAGCTCTAGGAGGAAGGAACAATGAGCAGTTCTTC. Its protein is CASSEALGGRNNEQFF.

Many counts were recorded for this clonotype. The CDR3 spells CASSAEGFVNTEAFF. In DNA form, the CDR3 reads TGTGCCAGCAGCGCCGAAGGTTTTGTGAACACTGAAGCTTTCTTT. The V call is TRBV11-1, the J call TRBJ1-1; no reliable D call. CDR1 and CDR2 (germline): SGHAT, FQDESV (reference sequence). V was clipped by 5 bases and J by 0 bases, with 13 bases between them. This CDR3 contains 15 residues.

This clonotype was recorded a few times. The rearrangement joins TRBV28 to TRBJ2-1; TRBD2 agrees at 7 bases. The CDR3 spans 12 residues. The V gene's germline CDR1 is MDHEN and CDR2 SYDVKM. J lost 2 bases, V lost 8 bases, and 0 bases had no gene match. The CDR3 is CASGTTYNEQFF. The CDR3 DNA reads TGTGCCAGCGGGACTACCTACAATGAGCAGTTCTTC.

Ten or more counts support this clonotype. The rearrangement joins TRBV28 to TRBJ2-1; 7 positions match TRBD2. Germline assignment: CDR1 MDHEN and CDR2 SYDVKM. This CDR3 contains 17 residues. V shed 5 bases, J shed 4 bases, and the junction held 14 bases outside the gene matches. The CDR3: CASSPIPRTRVYNEQFF. CDR3 coding DNA: TGTGCCAGCAGTCCAATCCCCCGGACTAGGGTATACAATGAGCAGTTCTTC.

The gene calls are TRBV4-3 and TRBJ2-3; TRBD2 is a possible D gene (5 bases). Germline V gives CDR1 LGHNA, CDR2 YSLEER. V was shortened by 4 bases and J by 1 base, with 18 bases between the two germline ends. This CDR3 is 17 amino acids long. The CDR3 sequence is CASSPGMGARGTDTQYF. For the CDR3, the DNA is TGCGCCAGCAGCCCTGGTATGGGAGCGCGGGGCACAGATACGCAGTATTTT.

V and J are TRBV12-3 or TRBV12-4 and TRBJ2-7, with D unclear. V lost 7 bases, J lost 7 bases, and 14 bases lay in between. The CDR3 consists of 12 residues. The CDR3 nucleotides read TGTGCCAGCACCCTCGGCGTGGGAGAGCAGTACTTC. Its translation is CASTLGVGEQYF.

The sample holds many counts of this clonotype. The chain links TRBV5-8 to TRBJ2-7, with 10 bases fitting TRBD2. From germline, CDR1 is SGHTS and CDR2 YDEGEE. V shed 4 bases and J 4 bases; nucleotides not matched to a gene: 8. CDR3 length: 15 residues. CDR3 sequence: CASSRGLSGRYEQYF. In DNA, the CDR3 is TGTGCCAGCAGCCGTGGGCTTAGCGGGAGGTACGAGCAGTACTTC.

This clonotype showed up many times. This sequence joins TRBV20-1 and TRBJ1-4; 7 bases are shared with TRBD1. With 6 bases clipped from V and 3 bases from J, the junction kept 7 bases outside the gene matches. Germline loops: CDR1 DFQATT, CDR2 SNEGSKA (reference sequence). The CDR3 is made up of 14 amino acids. CDR3 residues: CSARSGTANEKLFF. The CDR3 DNA reads TGCAGTGCCAGATCCGGGACAGCTAATGAAAAACTGTTTTTT.

This clonotype was detected only a few times. The V call is TRBV11-2, the J call TRBJ2-1, with TRBD2 matching over 12 bases. The CDR3 extends over 15 amino acids. Germline CDR1 reads SGHAT; CDR2 reads FQNNGV. The V gene end was trimmed by 3 bases and the J gene end by 7 bases; junction bases not matched to a gene: 4. CDR3 residues: CASSFWTSGTNEQFF. Here the CDR3 DNA reads TGTGCCAGCAGCTTCTGGACTAGCGGGACTAATGAGCAGTTCTTC.

Notes on this clonotype: This likely comes from a read error, as the CDR3 has no conserved phenylalanine or tryptophan at its end. J is TRBJ2-5 and V is TRBV4-1; 9 bases agree with TRBD2. Trimming cost V 4 bases and J 0 bases; bases outside gene matches: 6. The length of the CDR3 is 16 residues. The germline V gene encodes CDR1 MGHRA and CDR2 YSYEKL. The CDR3 sequence is CASSLSGGRYQETQYY. The CDR3 coding sequence is TGCGCCAGCAGCCTAAGCGGGGGGAGGTACCAAGAGACCCAGTACTAC.

This clonotype has only a few counts. J is TRBJ2-5 and V is TRBV2, with 10 bases matching TRBD2. V lost 5 bases and J lost 7; bases outside the gene matches: 13. The CDR3 covers 16 residues. Germline loops: CDR1 SNHLY, CDR2 FYNNEI. The CDR3 DNA reads TGTGCCAGCAGTCCGGGACTAGCGAGAAGGGGTGTGACCCAGTACTTC. Translating it yields CASSPGLARRGVTQYF.

This clonotype was seen ten or more times. V and J are TRBV5-1 and TRBJ2-7; the D gene could be TRBD1 or TRBD2 (5 bases each). Trimming shortened V by 7 bases and J by 2 bases, and 16 bases separated the two germline ends. The CDR3 spans 14 residues. Germline V CDR1 and CDR2: SGHRS, YFSETQ. DNA of the CDR3: TGCGCCAGCGCTGGGGACCCCAGGGCCTACGAGCAGTACTTC. Translated: CASAGDPRAYEQYF. The full variable domain, with the rest looked up from reference TRBV5-1 and TRBJ2-7, is KAGVTQTPRYLIKTRGQQVTLSCSPISGHRSVSWYQQTPGQGLQFLFEYFSETQRNKGNFPGRFSGRQFSNSRSEMNVSTLELGDSALYLCASAGDPRAYEQYFGPGTRLTVT.

The gene calls are TRBV11-3 and TRBJ2-2; 8 bases align to TRBD1. Germline CDR1 reads SGHNT; CDR2 reads YENEEA. The CDR3 is 16 amino acids. V lost 7 bases and J lost 3; bases outside the gene matches: 10. The CDR3 sequence: CASNLYRTGYTGELFF. CDR3 bases: TGTGCCAGCAACCTTTACAGGACAGGGTACACCGGGGAGCTGTTTTTT. Variable domain in full (rest from reference TRBV11-3 and TRBJ2-2): EAGVVQSPRYKIIEKKQPVAFWCNPISGHNTLYWYLQNLGQGPELLIRYENEEAVDDSQLPKDRFSAERLKGVDSTLKIQPAELGDSAVYLCASNLYRTGYTGELFFGEGSRLTVL.

This clonotype was seen a handful of times. The chain has TRBV12-3 or TRBV12-4 and TRBJ1-5; D gene ambiguous. The V gene lost 6 bases and the J gene lost 3 bases, with 9 bases spanning the gap. CDR3 length: 13 amino acids. The CDR3 reads CASRPGINQPQHF. Here the CDR3 DNA reads TGTGCCAGCAGACCTGGTATCAATCAGCCCCAGCATTTT.

The table lists this clonotype with many counts. The rearrangement links TRBV30 to TRBJ1-2, with TRBD1 matching over 7 bases. CDR3 length equals 13 residues. Trimming cost V 8 bases and J 4 bases; bases outside gene matches: 10. CDR1 and CDR2 from the germline V gene are GTSNPN and SVGIG (reference sequence). This CDR3 reads CAANKQGIYGYTF. CDR3 DNA: TGTGCCGCCAATAAACAGGGGATCTATGGCTACACCTTC.

The chain uses TRBV27 and TRBJ2-2; the D gene is possibly TRBD2 (6 bases). The CDR3 spans 12 residues. Deletions cut 5 bases from V and 9 bases from J, with 10 bases between. Looked up from germline, CDR1 is MNHEY and CDR2 is SMNVEV (reference sequence). The CDR3 is CASSLGTRELFF. The CDR3 DNA reads TGTGCCAGCAGTCTCGGGACTCGGGAGCTGTTTTTT.

This clonotype was counted at least ten times. The chain uses TRBV7-9 and TRBJ1-2; 7 nucleotides agree with TRBD1. Germline-derived CDR1 and CDR2 are SEHNR and FQNEAQ (reference sequence). The V segment lost 3 bases and the J segment 7 bases; nucleotides outside the gene matches: 8. The CDR3 runs to 14 residues. DNA for the CDR3: TGTGCCAGCAGCTTTACCCAGGGGGTGCGTGGCTACACCTTC. This translates into CASSFTQGVRGYTF.

This clonotype has ten or more counts. V usage is TRBV30 and J usage is TRBJ2-2; D is unclear. This CDR3 is 13 amino acids long. Germline CDR1 GTSNPN, CDR2 SVGIG (reference sequence). The V end lost 5 bases, the J end lost 2 bases, and 9 bases lay between the germline ends. The CDR3 sequence: CAWGVGNTGELFF. CDR3 in DNA: TGTGCCTGGGGCGTAGGTAACACCGGGGAGCTGTTTTTT.

This clonotype has ten or more counts. The chain is built from TRBV12-3 or TRBV12-4 and TRBJ1-1; possibly TRBD1 for D (5 bases). Trimming left V 2 bases short and J 6 bases short, with 16 bases between. The CDR3 sequence is 15 residues long. In DNA form, the CDR3 reads TGTGCCAGCAGTTTATTAAGGTCGGGGGAATCTGAAGCTTTCTTT. Translation: CASSLLRSGESEAFF.

This clonotype was observed at least ten times. The chain combines TRBV30 with TRBJ2-1; unclear D gene. V shed 1 base and J shed 6 bases, with 10 bases lying between them. Looked up from germline, CDR1 is GTSNPN and CDR2 is SVGIG (reference sequence). The CDR3 is 13 amino acids. The CDR3 DNA follows: TGTGCCTGGAGTGCGGACGGTTCCAATGAGCAGTTCTTC. This codes for CAWSADGSNEQFF.

This clonotype was seen at least ten times. This sequence joins TRBV7-2 and TRBJ2-7; TRBD2 aligns across 8 bases. Germline CDR1 and CDR2: SGHTA and FQGNSA. With 6 bases clipped from V and 5 bases from J, the junction kept 15 bases outside the gene matches. This CDR3 spans 16 amino acids. The CDR3 here is CASRAWASGSTHEQYF. In nucleotides, the CDR3 is TGTGCCAGCAGAGCCTGGGCGAGCGGGAGTACGCACGAGCAGTACTTC.